This TCR beta chain was found in a study of CD8 T cells in ankylosing spondylitis. Study-level results: It appeared that ankylosing spondylitis blood was characterized by a TCR beta motif of about 8 highly homologous variants. Significant enrichment of disease-linked clones was reportedly seen in matched ankylosing spondylitis synovial fluid. CD8+ disease-linked clones were present at relatively low frequencies in blood.

About this clonotype: The antigen is unknown.

MiXCR, applied by TCRdb to the 5' RACE reads, yields one record per CDR3 protein. This table has about 220,000 distinct CDR3 sequences, about 7% appearing once. This clonotype originated in a male donor with ankylosing spondylitis. Source material: blood, either unsorted or a sorted T cell fraction (not recorded which).

CDR3 coding DNA: TGTGCCAGCAGCTTATACAGGGGGCGCGGGGAAAAACTGTTTTTT. It encodes CASSLYRGRGEKLFF. The chain joins TRBV7-9 to TRBJ1-4; the match to TRBD1 covers 9 bases. CDR1 and CDR2 (germline): SEHNR, FQNEAQ (reference sequence). V shed 2 bases, J shed 8 bases, and the junction held 6 bases outside the gene matches. The CDR3 consists of 15 residues.